The 27 T cell receptor beta chains below all came from one sample that was sequenced in a study of shared clonotypes between healthy human individuals. Clones were sequenced by immunoSEQ multiplex PCR, and TCRdb holds only the in-frame ones, with some missing. The sample consists of roughly 2,500,000 clones, 93% of them appearing once. Sequenced: naive CD4+ T cells from PBMCs. Subset denoted: CD45RA+ positively selected. These receptors came from a man between 18 and 29 years old in good health. Some clones in this sample may be carry-over from other donors' samples.

The chain couples TRBV4-1 to TRBJ2-3; D not certain. V was shortened by 0 bases and J by 0 bases, with 13 bases between the two germline ends. The CDR3 sequence is 17 residues long. Germline CDR1 is MGHRA and CDR2 is YSYEKL. CDR3 DNA: TGCGCCAGCAGCCAAGATGTAAGGTTTCCTAGCACAGATACGCAGTATTTT. It specifies CASSQDVRFPSTDTQYF.

J is TRBJ2-7 and V is TRBV28; possibly TRBD2 for D (6 bases). The V end lost 7 bases, the J end lost 6 bases, and 19 bases lay between the germline ends. The CDR3 covers 14 residues. The germline V gene has CDR1 MDHEN and CDR2 SYDVKM. The DNA for the CDR3 is TGTGCCAGCATACCCCGGGGGAGGTCGGGCGAGCAGTACTTC. Protein: CASIPRGRSGEQYF. The full variable domain, its missing parts supplied by reference TRBV28 and TRBJ2-7, is DVKVTQSSRYLVKRTGEKVFLECVQDMDHENMFWYRQDPGLGLRLIYFSYDVKMKEKGDIPEGYSVSREKKERFSLILESASTNQTSMYLCASIPRGRSGEQYFGPGTRLTVT.

The sample holds a few counts of this clone. At the DNA level, this CDR3 is encoded by other sequences in the same sample as well. The chain uses TRBV5-1 and TRBJ1-4; D ambiguous. In germline, CDR1 is SGHRS, CDR2 YFSETQ. The V end was cut by 0 bases, the J end by 2 bases, with 5 bases between. This CDR3 has 14 amino acids. In DNA, the CDR3 is TGCGCCAGCAGCTTGGCGGGTACTAATGAAAAACTGTTTTTT. This codes for CASSLAGTNEKLFF.

This chain joins TRBV7-2 and TRBJ1-4; maybe TRBD1 (5 bases). Trimming took off 4 bases at V and 5 bases at J, with 14 bases between the two ends. The CDR3 is 15 amino acids. Germline assignment: CDR1 SGHTA and CDR2 FQGNSA. CDR3 residues: CASSSRRGENEKLFF. The CDR3 nucleotides read TGTGCCAGCAGCTCCCGGAGGGGTGAAAATGAAAAACTGTTTTTT.

For this clone: Additional DNA sequences in this sample encode the identical CDR3. The V and J genes are TRBV7-2 and TRBJ2-7, with 9 bases lining up with TRBD1. Germline V gives CDR1 SGHTA, CDR2 FQGNSA. CDR3 size: 12 residues. J was trimmed by 6 bases and V by 5 bases; bases with no gene match: 2. The CDR3 region is CASSRQGGEQYF. CDR3 nucleotide sequence: TGTGCCAGCAGCCGACAGGGGGGCGAGCAGTACTTC.

The gene calls are TRBV18 and TRBJ2-5; D is possibly TRBD2 (7 bases). Trimming removed 4 bases at V and 4 bases at J, with 13 bases between. The CDR3 has 14 amino acids. Germline lookup yields CDR1 KGHSH and CDR2 LQKENI. CDR3 sequence (DNA): TGTGCCAGCTCACTCCTCGGGGGGCGAGAGACCCAGTACTTC. Translated, it gives CASSLLGGRETQYF.

This clone is a singleton in its sample. The V and J genes are TRBV6-5 and TRBJ2-1, with TRBD2 matching 13 bases. Trimming took 8 bases from V and 13 from J; bases not matched to a gene: 11. This CDR3 is 14 amino acids long. Germline CDR1 is MNHEY and CDR2 is SVGAGI. CDR3 coding DNA: TGTGCCAGCGCGACGACTAGCGGGAGGTCCACACAGTTCTTC. This sequence encodes CASATTSGRSTQFF.

The chain uses TRBV7-3 and TRBJ2-1; possible D gene TRBD2, 5 bases. The CDR3 loop spans 16 amino acids. Germline V gene data show CDR1 as SGHTA and CDR2 as FQGTGA. Between the trimmed V and J ends, which lost 0 bases and 4 bases, there was a span of 13 bases. The CDR3, as DNA: TGTGCCAGCAGCTTAACGTTGGCCGGAGGTTACAATGAGCAGTTCTTC. It codes for CASSLTLAGGYNEQFF.

A note on this clone: In the same sample, other DNA sequences code for this CDR3. The chain employs TRBV7-9 and TRBJ1-1; a weak D match, TRBD1 (5 bases). The V and J ends lost 5 bases and 0 bases respectively, with 10 bases between them. The CDR3 is 14 residues long. Germline values: CDR1 SEHNR, CDR2 FQNEAQ (reference sequence). The CDR3 DNA sequence: TGTGCCAGCAGCCTTGGGACGGTGAACACTGAAGCTTTCTTT. It is translated as CASSLGTVNTEAFF.

The rearrangement links TRBV28 to TRBJ2-7, with TRBD2 identical over 11 bases. Germline CDR1 and CDR2: MDHEN and SYDVKM. The CDR3 covers 15 residues. V lost 5 bases to trimming and J lost 5 bases; unmatched junction nucleotides: 8. CDR3 coding DNA: TGTGCCAGCAGTCGTAGCGGGAGGGTTACCAACGAGCAGTACTTC. Translation gives CASSRSGRVTNEQYF.

This clone was recorded once. The V and J genes are TRBV14 and TRBJ1-1; a weak D match, TRBD1 (5 bases). Germline lookup yields CDR1 SGHDN and CDR2 FVKESK. The CDR3 covers 14 residues. Trimming pared 4 bases from V and 9 bases from J, leaving 18 bases between. CDR3 bases: TGTGCCAGCAGCCTCCGGGGCGTGGAGGGGAAAGCTTTCTTT. Residues: CASSLRGVEGKAFF. Supplemented by reference TRBV14 and TRBJ1-1, the full variable domain reads EAGVTQFPSHSVIEKGQTVTLRCDPISGHDNLYWYRRVMGKEIKFLLHFVKESKQDESGMPNNRFLAERTGGTYSTLKVQPAELEDSGVYFCASSLRGVEGKAFFGQGTRLTVV.

V gene TRBV6-5 combines with J gene TRBJ2-1; TRBD2 matches 9 bases. The germline V gene encodes CDR1 MNHEY and CDR2 SVGAGI. The trim removed 8 bases at V and 6 bases at J, leaving 8 bases unmatched. The CDR3 runs to 14 residues. This CDR3 reads CASSSGTWGNEQFF. The CDR3 DNA reads TGTGCCAGCTCTAGCGGGACTTGGGGCAATGAGCAGTTCTTC.

The chain carries TRBV5-1 and TRBJ2-5, with D maybe TRBD2 (5 bases). The germline CDR1 and CDR2 sequences are SGHRS and YFSETQ. Trimming left V 4 bases short and J 6 bases short, with 16 bases between. This CDR3 has 14 residues. The CDR3, as DNA: TGCGCCAGCAGCCCCCCGAGGGCCGAAAAGACCCAGTACTTC. Translated: CASSPPRAEKTQYF.

This clone was observed a single time. This chain uses TRBV14 with TRBJ2-2; no clear D. Trimming left V 4 bases short and J 5 bases short, with 11 bases between. The CDR3 extends over 14 amino acids. Germline values: CDR1 SGHDN, CDR2 FVKESK. The CDR3 here is CASSPDGWTGELFF. CDR3 bases: TGTGCCAGCAGCCCGGACGGATGGACCGGGGAGCTGTTTTTT.

J is TRBJ2-6 and V is TRBV28, with D unclear. Germline CDR1 is MDHEN and CDR2 is SYDVKM. V shed 6 bases and J shed 0 bases, with 18 bases lying between them. The CDR3 is 18 amino acids. CDR3 residues: CASSRPTGTFSGANVLTF. The CDR3 DNA reads as TGTGCCAGCAGCCGTCCGACTGGAACATTCTCTGGGGCCAACGTCCTGACTTTC.

This clone was counted once. V is TRBV7-2 and J is TRBJ2-3; D possibly corresponds to TRBD2 (6 bases). The ends were cut back, 5 bases at V and 1 base at J, with 10 bases in the middle. The length of the CDR3 is 14 residues. CDR1 and CDR2 from the germline V gene are SGHTA and FQGNSA. The CDR3 loop is CASSGGSGTDTQYF. The CDR3 nucleotides read TGTGCCAGCAGCGGGGGGAGCGGCACAGATACGCAGTATTTT.

J is TRBJ2-7 and V is TRBV2; D may be TRBD1 (5 bases). The CDR3 sequence is 13 residues long. Per germline, CDR1 SNHLY and CDR2 FYNNEI. V was cut by 8 bases and J by 3 bases, with 14 bases left in between. CDR3 DNA sequence: TGTGCCAGCGGGGCGGTACTCCGCTACGAGCAGTACTTC. It yields the protein CASGAVLRYEQYF.

This chain joins TRBV2 and TRBJ2-7; D perhaps matches TRBD2 (7 bases). Germline V CDR1 and CDR2: SNHLY, FYNNEI. Trimming left V 1 base short and J 5 bases short, with 12 bases between. There are 14 residues in the CDR3. CDR3 coding DNA: TGTGCCAGCAGTGAAGAAGGGGGGGCCCACGAGCAGTACTTC. This codes for CASSEEGGAHEQYF.

In nucleotides, the CDR3 is TGCAGCGCTCTCCCCCAGGGCGGGGAGACCCAGTACTTC. This encodes CSALPQGGETQYF. The chain couples TRBV29-1 to TRBJ2-5, with D tentatively TRBD1 or TRBD2 (5 bases each). Germline values: CDR1 SQVTM, CDR2 ANQGSEA. The CDR3 sequence is 13 residues long. With 7 bases removed from V and 5 bases from J, the gap between germline ends came to 17 bases.

In DNA form, the CDR3 reads TGCGCCAACCTCCGAGACGGGGGAGGAGGTGAGACCCAGTACTTC. It yields the protein CANLRDGGGGETQYF. The genes are TRBV10-1 and TRBJ2-5, with a tentative D call TRBD2 (6 bases). There are 15 residues in the CDR3. Germline V CDR1 and CDR2: WNHNN, SYGVQD (reference sequence). V lost 10 bases, J lost 5 bases, and 23 bases lay in between.

The chain combines TRBV11-1 with TRBJ2-4; D may be TRBD2 (6 bases). Looked up from germline, CDR1 is SGHAT and CDR2 is FQDESV (reference sequence). The CDR3 spans 14 residues. The germline V and J ends were trimmed by 1 base and 4 bases, with 8 bases remaining between them. In DNA, the CDR3 is TGTGCCAGCAGCTTAGGGCGGGGAAAAAACATTCAGTACTTC. Residues: CASSLGRGKNIQYF.

Note on this clone: The same CDR3 arises from other DNA sequences in this sample as well. The rearrangement uses TRBV28 and TRBJ2-1; a weak D match, TRBD2 (5 bases). CDR1 is MDHEN and CDR2 is SYDVKM in the germline V gene. V was pared by 5 bases and J by 7 bases, with 9 bases between. The CDR3 consists of 12 residues. CDR3 nucleotide sequence: TGTGCCAGCAGTCCGGGATGGAATGAGCAGTTCTTC. Encoded protein: CASSPGWNEQFF. The entire variable domain, with the rest obtained from reference TRBV28 and TRBJ2-1, is as follows: DVKVTQSSRYLVKRTGEKVFLECVQDMDHENMFWYRQDPGLGLRLIYFSYDVKMKEKGDIPEGYSVSREKKERFSLILESASTNQTSMYLCASSPGWNEQFFGPGTRLTVL.

V is TRBV9 and J is TRBJ2-3; 10 positions match TRBD2. Germline V gene sequence: CDR1 SGDLS, CDR2 YYNGEE. CDR3 length equals 15 residues. V trimming: 0 bases; J trimming: 5 bases; junction bases outside the gene matches: 3. The CDR3 reads CASSVGLAGEDTQYF. DNA for the CDR3: TGTGCCAGCAGCGTAGGGCTAGCGGGAGAAGATACGCAGTATTTT.

On this clone: Compared with germline, one end of the junction differs, possibly owing to a read error. This chain connects TRBV6-1 to TRBJ2-3; the D is unclear. Germline-derived CDR1 and CDR2 are MNHNS and SASEGT. The CDR3 totals 14 residues. This CDR3 is CASSQDPRTDTQYF. The CDR3 DNA sequence: TGTGCCAGCAGTCAGGACCCGCGCACGGATACGCAGTATTTT.

This chain joins TRBV28 and TRBJ1-4, with D perhaps matching TRBD1 (5 bases). The V and J ends lost 10 bases and 5 bases respectively, with 11 bases between them. The CDR3 loop spans 12 amino acids. Germline V gene sequence: CDR1 MDHEN, CDR2 SYDVKM. The DNA of the CDR3 is TGTGCCACCGGACACCTCAATGAAAAACTGTTTTTT. This translates into CATGHLNEKLFF.

V is TRBV5-4 and J is TRBJ2-5; 10 bases are a match to TRBD2. V was pared by 5 bases and J by 4 bases, with 11 bases of the junction left unmatched. Germline assignment: CDR1 SGHNT and CDR2 YYREEE (reference sequence). The CDR3 totals 16 residues. The CDR3 nucleotides are TGTGCCAGCAGTCCCGGGGGTAGCGGGAGGACAGAGACCCAGTACTTC. Its protein is CASSPGGSGRTETQYF.

The V call is TRBV11-2, the J call TRBJ2-1; the match to TRBD2 covers 12 bases. CDR1 SGHAT and CDR2 FQNNGV come from the germline V gene. The CDR3 has 15 residues. Trimming removed 7 bases from V and 9 bases from J; junction bases left unmatched: 10. CDR3 amino acids: CASTPLAGGPSEQFF. In DNA, the CDR3 is TGTGCCAGCACCCCCCTAGCGGGAGGGCCGAGTGAGCAGTTCTTC.